These T cell receptor beta chains were read from a single sample in a study of a mutant IDH1 vaccine in newly diagnosed glioma. Sequencing was performed with immunoSEQ multiplex PCR; in TCRdb, only in-frame clones are kept and a portion is missing. The profile shows fewer than 35,000 clones, around 91% of them singletons. The antigens these receptors bind are not known. The specimen was PBMCs, collected from a glioma patient whose treatment included an IDH1 peptide vaccine. These receptors were obtained from a man between 18 and 29 years old with glioma. Each CDR3 is given with its conserved first and last residue. The D gene is left open where the match is weak. Expanded clones are given a class, and other clones once, few, many or no size at all.

size	D	V	J	DNA	CDR3
-	-	TRBV19	TRBJ1-2	TGTGCCAGTAGTATAGGGGAAGGCTATGGCTACACCTTC	CASSIGEGYGYTF
-	-	TRBV9	TRBJ1-1	TGTGCCAGCAGCGCCCCTGAGGGCACGAAGTTTATGAACACTGAAGCTTTCTTT	CASSAPEGTKFMNTEAFF
-	TRBD2	TRBV5-5	TRBJ2-1	TGTGCCAGCAGCTTGGGACTAGCGGGATTCAATGAGCAGTTCTTC	CASSLGLAGFNEQFF
-	-	TRBV2	TRBJ1-1	TGTGCCAGCAGTTCCGGGACGTGGGCTGAAGCTTTCTTT	CASSSGTWAEAFF
-	-	TRBV14	TRBJ2-5	TGTGCCAGCAGGGCAGAGACCCAGTACTTC	CASRAETQYF
-	TRBD2	TRBV27	TRBJ2-7	TGTGCCAGCAGTCCGGGACTAGCGGGTCTCCCATCCTACGAGCAGTACTTC	CASSPGLAGLPSYEQYF
-	-	TRBV30	TRBJ2-7	TGTGCCTGGAGTGGCGGGAACGAGCAGTACTTC	CAWSGGNEQYF
-	-	TRBV30	TRBJ2-2	TGTGCCTGGAGGCCCGGGAAGAACACCGGGGAGCTGTTTTTT	CAWRPGKNTGELFF
few	-	TRBV27	TRBJ2-5	TGTGCCAGCAGTTTATCGCCCTTCCAGCGCCAAGAGACCCAGTACTTC	CASSLSPFQRQETQYF
-	-	TRBV5-5	TRBJ1-6	TGTGCCAGCAGCCCGGTAGGGGCCCGGCGAATCCCCCTCCACTTT	CASSPVGARRIPLHF
-	-	TRBV6-5	TRBJ1-1	TGTGCCAGCAGTTACTCGAGAGACACCAACACTGAAGCTTTCTTT	CASSYSRDTNTEAFF
-	TRBD2	TRBV4-1	TRBJ2-2	TGCGCCAGCAGCCCAGGGGGGCTAGCGGGAGTGGGGACCGGGGAGCTGTTTTTT	CASSPGGLAGVGTGELFF
-	TRBD1	TRBV2	TRBJ1-2	TGTGCCAGCAGTGAAAGGACAGGGAACTATGGCTACACCTTC	CASSERTGNYGYTF
-	-	TRBV18	TRBJ2-5	TGTGCCAGCTCACCGCGACCATCCGAGGAGACCCAGTACTTC	CASSPRPSEETQYF
-	-	TRBV19	TRBJ2-6	TGTGCCAGCCCTGGGGCGGGCTCTGGGGCCAACGTCCTGACTTTC	CASPGAGSGANVLTF
-	-	TRBV5-6	TRBJ2-5	TGTGCCAGCAGCTTGACCGGGACCTACCAAGAGACCCAGTACTTC	CASSLTGTYQETQYF
-	TRBD2	TRBV5-5	TRBJ2-7	TGTGCCAGCAGTCAAGGGCTAGCGGGCTCCTACGAGCAGTACTTC	CASSQGLAGSYEQYF
-	TRBD1	TRBV7-8	TRBJ1-1	TGTGCCAGCAGCGCACGACAGGGACGAAACACTGAAGCTTTCTTT	CASSARQGRNTEAFF
-	TRBD1	TRBV7-9	TRBJ1-1	TGTGCCAGCAGCGAGATACGCGGGAGGGGGCGCGCTGAAGCTTTCTTT	CASSEIRGRGRAEAFF
-	TRBD2	TRBV15	TRBJ2-4	TGTGCCACCAGCCCTCTAGCGGGAGGTGCCAAAAACATTCAGTACTTC	CATSPLAGGAKNIQYF
-	-	TRBV2	TRBJ2-6	TGTGCCAGCAGGGAGGGCCAGGGAAGCTCTGGGGCCAACGTCCTGACTTTC	CASREGQGSSGANVLTF
-	-	TRBV5-1	TRBJ1-3	TGCGCCAGCAGCGGAGTTGGCCGGGGTGGAAACACCATATATTTT	CASSGVGRGGNTIYF
-	TRBD1	TRBV4-1	TRBJ1-1	TGCGCCAGCAGCCAAGATCCCCAGGGGGCGAGTACTGAAGCTTTCTTT	CASSQDPQGASTEAFF
-	-	TRBV2	TRBJ2-6	TGTGCCAGCAGTGGGAGGGGGGGGCCTGGGGCCAACGTCCTGACTTTC	CASSGRGGPGANVLTF